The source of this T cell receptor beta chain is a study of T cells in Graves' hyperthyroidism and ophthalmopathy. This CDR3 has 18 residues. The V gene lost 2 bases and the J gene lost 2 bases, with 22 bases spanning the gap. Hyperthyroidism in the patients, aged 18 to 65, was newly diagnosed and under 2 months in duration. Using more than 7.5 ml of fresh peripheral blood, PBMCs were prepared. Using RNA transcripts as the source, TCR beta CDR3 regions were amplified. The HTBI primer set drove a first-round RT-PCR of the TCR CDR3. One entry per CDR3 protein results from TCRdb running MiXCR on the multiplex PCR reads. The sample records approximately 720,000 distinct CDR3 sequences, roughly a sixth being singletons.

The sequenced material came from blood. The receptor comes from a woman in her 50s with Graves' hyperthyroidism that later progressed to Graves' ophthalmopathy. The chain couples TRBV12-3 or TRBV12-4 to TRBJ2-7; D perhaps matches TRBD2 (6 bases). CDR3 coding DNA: TGTGCCAGCAGTTTAAGTTCAGCGGGCGGTCCGTTTACCTACGAGCAGTACTTC. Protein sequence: CASSLSSAGGPFTYEQYF.